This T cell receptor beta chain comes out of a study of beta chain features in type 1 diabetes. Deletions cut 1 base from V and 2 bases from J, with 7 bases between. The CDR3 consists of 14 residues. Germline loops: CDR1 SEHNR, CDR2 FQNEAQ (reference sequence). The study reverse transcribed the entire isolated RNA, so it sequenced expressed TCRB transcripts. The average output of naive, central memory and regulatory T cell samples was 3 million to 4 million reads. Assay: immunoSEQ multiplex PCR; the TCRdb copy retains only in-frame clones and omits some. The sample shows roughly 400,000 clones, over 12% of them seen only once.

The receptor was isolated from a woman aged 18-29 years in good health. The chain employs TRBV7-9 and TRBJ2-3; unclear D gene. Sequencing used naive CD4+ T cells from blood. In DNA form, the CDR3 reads TGTGCCAGCAGCTTAGTCCCGTACACAGATACGCAGTATTTT. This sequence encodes CASSLVPYTDTQYF.